This TCR beta chain emerged from a study of T cell responses to AZD1222 COVID-19 vaccine. General study findings and limits: Possibly, clonal diversity was underestimated; donors were largely white British and included more females. Spike-specific TCR breadth and depth went up after people got two AZD1222 doses.

The assay was immunoSEQ multiplex PCR, and TCRdb's table has in-frame clones only and misses some. The profile shows roughly 80,000 clones, around nine tenths of them singletons. Details on this clone: Its specificity is unknown.

The CDR3 has 16 residues. Between the trimmed V and J ends, which lost 3 bases and 0 bases, there was a span of 9 bases. The germline gives CDR1 SGHTA, CDR2 FQGNSA. The chain links TRBV7-2 to TRBJ1-6; weak D call: TRBD1 (6 bases). This sequence was found in an adult who received the AZD1222 COVID-19 vaccine. The specimen was peripheral blood, collected 28 days after the second AZD1222 dose. The CDR3 loop reads CASSFTGSSYNSPLHF. DNA of the CDR3: TGTGCCAGCAGCTTTACAGGGAGCTCCTATAATTCACCCCTCCACTTT.